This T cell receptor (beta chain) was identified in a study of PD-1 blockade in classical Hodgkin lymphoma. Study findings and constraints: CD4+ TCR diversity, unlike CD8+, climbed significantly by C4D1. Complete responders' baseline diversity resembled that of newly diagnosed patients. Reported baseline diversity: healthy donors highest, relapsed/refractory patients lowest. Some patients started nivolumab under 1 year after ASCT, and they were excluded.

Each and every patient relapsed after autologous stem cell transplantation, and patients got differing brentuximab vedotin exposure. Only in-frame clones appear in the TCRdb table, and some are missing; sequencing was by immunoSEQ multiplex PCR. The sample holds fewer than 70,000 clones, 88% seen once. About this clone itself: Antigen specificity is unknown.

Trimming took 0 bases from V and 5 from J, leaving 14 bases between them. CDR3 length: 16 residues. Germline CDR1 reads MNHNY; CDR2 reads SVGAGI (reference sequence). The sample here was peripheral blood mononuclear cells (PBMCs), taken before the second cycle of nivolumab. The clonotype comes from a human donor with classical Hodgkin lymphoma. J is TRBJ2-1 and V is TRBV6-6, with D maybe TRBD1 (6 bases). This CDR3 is CASSYSFWDINNEQFF. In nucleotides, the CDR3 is TGTGCCAGCAGTTACTCGTTTTGGGACATAAACAATGAGCAGTTCTTC.